The T cell receptor beta chain under discussion was sequenced for a study of blood T cells in healthy people across ages (dated by TCRdb to between 2014 and 2016). Context from the whole study: Template switching captured roughly one uniquely barcoded TCR beta cDNA molecule per two T cells in model experiments. The study measured age-related changes in TCR beta repertoire diversity using deep sequencing normalized with unique cDNA molecular identifiers. Four age groups were formed from the donors: young (average approximately 15 years), middle-aged (more than 35), aged (62) and long-lived (about 75). To avoid experimental bias, donors of different ages were randomly spread across the sequencing lanes. Using the same blood draw, the study looked at two additional independent replicas of 1 million unique cDNA reads for two donors, one aged 18 to 30 and the other aged 80 or older. Results and caveats for the whole study, not just this receptor: Compared with the aged group, the long-lived group had more naive CD4+ T cells, fewer expanded clones and increased TCR diversity, suggesting age selection. Estimates of total diversity from one million sequenced T cells were regarded as lower bounds and underestimates. Because the CMV infection status of the donors was unknown, age-related changes in expanded clonotypes may potentially have been confounded. Since profiling was done on bulk unsorted PBMCs, naive and antigen-experienced compartments could not be conclusively compared. Observed TCR beta diversity correlated strongly with the percentage of naive T cells measured by flow cytometry. Observed TCR beta diversity per million T cells fell roughly linearly with age, and a significant reduction was already apparent by age roughly 40.

The library was generated by 5' RACE. Sequencing used an Illumina HiSeq 2500. A second PCR of about 7 to 12 cycles was run with a J-beta primer mix and a sample-barcoded 5' primer. Each TCR beta cDNA molecule received a unique molecular identifier from a template-switch 5' adaptor carrying 12 random nucleotides. Each sample yielded at least 2.5 million CDR3-containing paired-end reads. The Mint cDNA synthesis kit, primed by a TRBC-specific oligonucleotide, was used to synthesize first-strand cDNA from all RNA. All cDNA was treated with uracil-DNA glycosylase and then went through a first 18-cycle PCR with the universal primers M1SS and BC2_uni_R. In the source study's methods: Each sample was normalized by randomly selecting 1 million high-quality reads, each carrying a distinct molecular identifier. Reads with shared molecular identifiers were discarded instead of being binned into consensus sequences. MiTCR, run with a Q25 quality threshold and the strictest error-elimination algorithm, handled CDR3 identification, clonotype clustering and error correction. A nonparametric unseen species model with Euler transformation was used to estimate lower-bound total TCR beta diversity. The public reads were run again by TCRdb, first through fastp at Q25 and then through MiXCR, and only productive beta chains were kept. Entries that share a CDR3 protein sequence are merged under the most common genes and DNA. Clone size and V and J calls follow TCRdb, not the original study. Within this sample are hundreds of thousands of distinct CDR3 sequences, with about 21% of them counted one time only. The leading ten clones occupy about 3.6% of the sample.

This clonotype turned up a few times. It lacks a known antigen. The input lacks base qualities; no much larger clone sits a single base away. Deletion took 1 base off V and 3 bases off J, with a span of 4 bases between the germline ends. The cysteine opens and the phenylalanine closes a CDR3 of 14 amino acids. The retained sequence is limited to the CDR3, 42 bases, with the frame set at the first base. Based on the germline V gene (reference sequence), the CDR1 and CDR2 sequences are LNHDA and SQIVND. The roughly 39 donors, aged about 6 to 100 years, were systemically healthy Caucasian individuals from Russia. Ten milliliters of peripheral blood were drawn from each donor into EDTA-treated Vacutainer tubes. Ficoll-Paque density-gradient centrifugation was used to isolate PBMCs, with at least 7 million obtained per sample. Total RNA, at least 6 micrograms per sample, was extracted from PBMCs with Trizol reagent. The percentages of naive CD45RAhigh/CD27high T cells were determined by flow cytometry on a PBMC aliquot from every donor.

The sequence links TRBV19 to TRBJ2-6; the D gene identity is not certain. The source of this sequence is a man in his 70s in good health. The source material was blood. The CDR3 protein: CASSIGGGANVLTF. The bases are TGTGCCAGTAGTATAGGGGGTGGGGCCAACGTCCTGACTTTC. The full variable domain, completed from the reference TRBV19 and TRBJ2-6 proteins outside the CDR3, reads DGGITQSPKYLFRKEGQNVTLSCEQNLNHDAMYWYRQDPGQGLRLIYYSQIVNDFQKGDIAEGYSVSREKKESFPLTVTSAQKNPTAFYLCASSIGGGANVLTFGAGSRLTVL.